These 16 T cell receptor beta chains were all obtained from the same sample, sequenced in a study of T cell repertoires in aging, cancer and after chemotherapy (dated by TCRdb to the late 2010s). Sequencing used an Illumina MiSeq. Rearranged TRB sequences spanning V, D and J segments were amplified in a multiplex touch-down PCR with a mixed TRB-A/B primer pool. TCRdb reran the public reads through fastp at Q25 and MiXCR, keeping productive beta chains. One record per CDR3 amino acid sequence lists the most common genes and DNA. In all, the sample holds 9,500 to 11,000 distinct CDR3 sequences, and roughly 29% of those were seen once. Of the sample, 1.5% to 2% is held by the ten largest clones. TCR beta rearrangements were amplified from genomic DNA isolated from peripheral blood, not from sorted cells or RNA. Material: blood. The receptors here all came from a human donor in good health.

This clonotype was counted only a few times. The genes are TRBV20-1 and TRBJ1-3; 9 nucleotides match TRBD1. After removal of 0 bases from V and 4 bases from J, the junction contained 4 bases not matched to a gene. The CDR3 sequence is 15 residues long. Germline V gene lookup returns CDR1 DFQATT and CDR2 SNEGSKA (reference sequence). The DNA for the CDR3 is TGCAGTGCTAGAGACACAGGGGGCACGGGAAACACCATATATTTT. Protein product: CSARDTGGTGNTIYF.

This clonotype was recorded a few times. This rearrangement joins TRBV7-9 to TRBJ1-2, with 7 bases lining up with TRBD1. Germline V gives CDR1 SEHNR, CDR2 FQNEAQ (reference sequence). J was trimmed by 6 bases and V by 6 bases; bases with no gene match: 4. This CDR3 contains 12 residues. CDR3 bases: TGTGCCAGCAGGGGAGGGACAGATGGCTACACCTTC. This codes for CASRGGTDGYTF.

The rearrangement joins TRBV6-6 to TRBJ2-3; D unresolved. V lost 8 bases, J lost 1 base, and 10 bases lay in between. Germline loops: CDR1 MNHNY, CDR2 SVGAGI (reference sequence). CDR3 length equals 13 residues. The CDR3 sequence is CASAFRGTDTQYF. CDR3 DNA sequence: TGTGCCAGCGCATTTCGGGGCACAGATACGCAGTATTTT.

This rearrangement joins TRBV20-1 to TRBJ2-7; possibly TRBD1 or TRBD2 for D (6 bases each). The CDR3 is made up of 14 amino acids. V lost 0 bases and J 3 bases, leaving 12 bases between the germline ends. Germline V gene data show CDR1 as DFQATT and CDR2 as SNEGSKA (reference sequence). CDR3 DNA sequence: TGCAGTGCTAGAGAATCCGGGGGCAACTACGAGCAGTACTTC. It is translated as CSARESGGNYEQYF.

By share of the sample, this clonotype is medium-sized (0.01 to 0.1%). CDR3 nucleotide sequence: TGTGCCTGGAGTGCCCTCACTGGATACGAGCAGTACTTC. The encoded protein is CAWSALTGYEQYF. The gene calls are TRBV30 and TRBJ2-7; D ambiguous. This CDR3 spans 13 amino acids. Trimming took off 1 base at V and 4 bases at J, with 11 bases between the two ends. Germline-derived CDR1 and CDR2 are GTSNPN and SVGIG (reference sequence).

This chain uses TRBV19 with TRBJ2-1; 10 nucleotides match TRBD2. Trimming at V came to 3 bases and at J to 9 bases, leaving 11 bases not matched to a gene. From germline, CDR1 is LNHDA and CDR2 SQIVND (reference sequence). The CDR3 extends over 16 amino acids. The CDR3 is CASSMRRPSGSVEQFF. CDR3 coding DNA: TGTGCCAGTAGTATGAGGAGGCCTAGCGGGAGCGTTGAGCAGTTCTTC.

V gene TRBV5-1 combines with J gene TRBJ2-2; 8 positions agree with TRBD1. The CDR3 spans 14 residues. The V gene's germline CDR1 is SGHRS and CDR2 YFSETQ. Trimming took 3 bases from V and 7 from J; bases not matched to a gene: 5. CDR3 protein: CASSSGTGGGELFF. The CDR3 DNA follows: TGCGCCAGCAGCTCCGGGACAGGAGGCGGGGAGCTGTTTTTT.

The V call is TRBV7-3, the J call TRBJ2-3, with a weak D call TRBD2 (6 bases). The length of the CDR3 is 16 residues. Deletions cut 5 bases from V and 0 bases from J, with 15 bases between. CDR1 is SGHTA, CDR2 FQGTGA, per germline. CDR3 in amino acids: CASSPGGAGSTDTQYF. Here the CDR3 DNA reads TGTGCCAGCAGCCCCGGTGGTGCGGGGAGCACAGATACGCAGTATTTT.

The chain links TRBV5-6 to TRBJ2-2, with TRBD1 identical over 7 bases. Germline CDR1 is SGHDT and CDR2 is YYEEEE. Trimming at V came to 0 bases and at J to 5 bases, leaving 1 base not matched to a gene. This CDR3 contains 14 residues. DNA of the CDR3: TGTGCCAGCAGCTTGGACAGGGGAACCGGGGAGCTGTTTTTT. Protein product: CASSLDRGTGELFF.

The rearrangement uses TRBV24-1 and TRBJ2-3, with D possibly TRBD1 on 5 matching bases. The CDR3 length is 16 residues. Per the germline V gene, CDR1 is KGHDR and CDR2 is SFDVKD. V lost 2 bases to trimming and J lost 0 bases, with 11 bases between them. This chain's CDR3 is CATSDSDIPSTDTQYF. The CDR3 DNA follows: TGTGCCACCAGTGATTCGGACATACCTAGCACAGATACGCAGTATTTT.

The gene calls are TRBV6-2 or TRBV6-3 and TRBJ1-2; 8 nucleotides match TRBD1. The CDR3 extends over 14 amino acids. J gave up 8 bases and V 4 bases, and 9 bases lay outside the gene matches. The germline V gene has CDR1 MNHEY and CDR2 SVGEGT. CDR3 bases: TGTGCCAGCAGTTTCAGGGGGCGCGTGATCGGCTACACCTTC. Translation gives CASSFRGRVIGYTF.

This clonotype has only a few counts. The chain carries TRBV5-5 and TRBJ1-1, with 12 nucleotides matching TRBD1. CDR3 size: 14 residues. After removal of 4 bases from V and 7 bases from J, the junction contained 5 bases not matched to a gene. CDR1 is SGHKS and CDR2 is YYEKEE in the germline V gene (reference sequence). In nucleotides, the CDR3 is TGTGCCAGCAGCGGGGACAGGGGGCAGGGTGAAGCTTTCTTT. Its protein is CASSGDRGQGEAFF.

This CDR3 reads CASATRDRGLSTEAFF. The CDR3 DNA sequence: TGTGCCAGCGCTACGCGGGACAGGGGGTTGAGCACTGAAGCTTTCTTT. This chain links TRBV6-1 with TRBJ1-1, with TRBD1 matching 11 bases. After removal of 8 bases from V and 4 bases from J, the junction contained 12 bases not matched to a gene. CDR1 and CDR2 (germline): MNHNS, SASEGT. The CDR3 has 16 amino acids.

The chain carries TRBV28 and TRBJ1-2; a weak D match, TRBD1 (6 bases). This CDR3 region has 17 residues. Between the trimmed V and J ends, which lost 6 bases and 4 bases, there was a span of 24 bases. Germline CDR1 MDHEN, CDR2 SYDVKM. The CDR3 region is CASRSGGGGSEAYGYTF. In DNA, the CDR3 is TGTGCCAGCAGGAGTGGGGGAGGGGGTAGCGAGGCCTATGGCTACACCTTC.

The chain links TRBV20-1 to TRBJ2-2, with 11 positions matching TRBD2. V trimming: 1 base; J trimming: 1 base; junction bases outside the gene matches: 2. Germline V gives CDR1 DFQATT, CDR2 SNEGSKA (reference sequence). The CDR3 extends over 16 amino acids. Here the CDR3 reads CSARGGLAVNTGELFF. The CDR3 region has the DNA TGCAGTGCTAGAGGGGGACTAGCGGTGAACACCGGGGAGCTGTTTTTT.

This clonotype occurred a few times. The J gene is TRBJ2-3, the V gene TRBV27; TRBD2 matches 8 bases. Germline V gene lookup returns CDR1 MNHEY and CDR2 SMNVEV (reference sequence). There are 15 residues in the CDR3. Trimming at V came to 5 bases and at J to 2 bases, leaving 6 bases not matched to a gene. The CDR3 coding sequence is TGTGCCAGCAGTCTCGGGGGGGCGACCACAGATACGCAGTATTTT. It translates to CASSLGGATTDTQYF.